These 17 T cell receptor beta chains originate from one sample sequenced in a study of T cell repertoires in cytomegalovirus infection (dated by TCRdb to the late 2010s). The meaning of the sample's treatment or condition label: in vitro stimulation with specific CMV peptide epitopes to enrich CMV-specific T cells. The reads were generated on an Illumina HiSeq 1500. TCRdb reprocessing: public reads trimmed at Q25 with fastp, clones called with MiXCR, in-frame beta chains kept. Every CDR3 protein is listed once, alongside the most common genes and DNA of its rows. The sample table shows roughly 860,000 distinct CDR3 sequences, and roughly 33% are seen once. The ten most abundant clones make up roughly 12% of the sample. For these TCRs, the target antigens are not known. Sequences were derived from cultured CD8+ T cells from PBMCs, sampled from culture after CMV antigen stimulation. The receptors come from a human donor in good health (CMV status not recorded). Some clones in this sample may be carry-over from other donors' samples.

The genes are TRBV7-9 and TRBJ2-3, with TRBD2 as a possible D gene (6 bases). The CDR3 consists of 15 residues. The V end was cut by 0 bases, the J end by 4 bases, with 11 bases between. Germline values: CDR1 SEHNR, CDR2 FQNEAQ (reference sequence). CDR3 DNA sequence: TGTGCCAGCAGCTTAGCGCGCTTAGCGGCAGATACGCAGTATTTT. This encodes CASSLARLAADTQYF.

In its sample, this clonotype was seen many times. CDR3 residues: CASSLNGWETQYF. The CDR3 DNA reads as TGTGCCAGCAGCTTAAATGGCTGGGAGACCCAGTACTTC. This sequence joins TRBV7-6 and TRBJ2-5, with D hard to call. V was clipped by 2 bases and J by 5 bases, with 9 bases between them. CDR3 length: 13 amino acids. The V gene's germline CDR1 is SGHVS and CDR2 FNYEAQ.

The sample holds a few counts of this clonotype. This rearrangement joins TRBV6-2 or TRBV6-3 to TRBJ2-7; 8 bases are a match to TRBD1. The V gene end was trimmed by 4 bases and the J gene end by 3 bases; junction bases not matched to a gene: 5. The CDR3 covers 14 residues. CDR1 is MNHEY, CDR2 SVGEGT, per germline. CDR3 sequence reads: CASSFSGQVYEQYF. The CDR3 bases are TGTGCCAGCAGTTTTTCGGGACAGGTCTACGAGCAGTACTTC.

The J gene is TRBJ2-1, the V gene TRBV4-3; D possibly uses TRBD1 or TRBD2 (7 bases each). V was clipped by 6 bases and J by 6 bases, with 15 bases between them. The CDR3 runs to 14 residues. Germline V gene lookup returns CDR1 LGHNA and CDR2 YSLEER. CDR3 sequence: CASSRTGEGNEQFF. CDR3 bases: TGCGCCAGCAGTCGCACAGGGGAGGGCAATGAGCAGTTCTTC.

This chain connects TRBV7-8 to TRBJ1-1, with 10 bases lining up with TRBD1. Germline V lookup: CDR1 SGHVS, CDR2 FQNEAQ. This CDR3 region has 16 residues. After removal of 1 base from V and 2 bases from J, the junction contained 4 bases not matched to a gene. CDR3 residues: CASSLGDRGINTEAFF. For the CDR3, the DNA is TGTGCCAGCAGCTTAGGGGACAGGGGTATCAACACTGAAGCTTTCTTT.

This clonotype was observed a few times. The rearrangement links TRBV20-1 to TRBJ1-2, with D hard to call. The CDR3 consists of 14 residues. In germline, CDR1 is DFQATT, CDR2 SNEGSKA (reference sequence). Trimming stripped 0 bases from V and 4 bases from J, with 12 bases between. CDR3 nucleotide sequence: TGCAGTGCTAGAGACCCCGGTTGGCCCTATGGCTACACCTTC. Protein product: CSARDPGWPYGYTF.

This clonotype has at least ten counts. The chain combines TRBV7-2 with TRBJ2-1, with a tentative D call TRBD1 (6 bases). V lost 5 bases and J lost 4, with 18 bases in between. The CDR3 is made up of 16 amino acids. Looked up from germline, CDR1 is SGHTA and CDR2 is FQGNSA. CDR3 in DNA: TGTGCCAGCAGCCGCCCCGGGACAACAGCTTACAATGAGCAGTTCTTC. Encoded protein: CASSRPGTTAYNEQFF.

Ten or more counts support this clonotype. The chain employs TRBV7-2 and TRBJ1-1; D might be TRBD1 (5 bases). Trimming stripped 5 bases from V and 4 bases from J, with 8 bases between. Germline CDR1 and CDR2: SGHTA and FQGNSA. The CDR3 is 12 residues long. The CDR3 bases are TGTGCCAGCAGCCTACAGGCCACTGAAGCTTTCTTT. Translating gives CASSLQATEAFF. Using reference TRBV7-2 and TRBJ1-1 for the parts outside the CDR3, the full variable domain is GAGVSQSPSNKVTEKGKDVELRCDPISGHTALYWYRQSLGQGLEFLIYFQGNSAPDKSGLPSDRFSAERTGGSVSTLTIQRTQQEDSAVYLCASSLQATEAFFGQGTRLTVV.

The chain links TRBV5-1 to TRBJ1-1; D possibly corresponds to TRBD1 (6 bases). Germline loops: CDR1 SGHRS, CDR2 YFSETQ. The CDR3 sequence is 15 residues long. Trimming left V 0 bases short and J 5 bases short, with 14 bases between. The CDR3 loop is CASSLAGGPRTEAFF. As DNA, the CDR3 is TGCGCCAGCAGCTTGGCCGGGGGGCCGCGGACTGAAGCTTTCTTT.

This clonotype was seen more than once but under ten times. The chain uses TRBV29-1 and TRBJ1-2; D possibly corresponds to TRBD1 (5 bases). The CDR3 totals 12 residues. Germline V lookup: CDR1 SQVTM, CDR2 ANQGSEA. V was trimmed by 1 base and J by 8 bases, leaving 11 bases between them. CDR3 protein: CSVEARVSGYTF. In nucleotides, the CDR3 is TGCAGCGTTGAAGCCAGGGTGTCCGGCTACACCTTC.

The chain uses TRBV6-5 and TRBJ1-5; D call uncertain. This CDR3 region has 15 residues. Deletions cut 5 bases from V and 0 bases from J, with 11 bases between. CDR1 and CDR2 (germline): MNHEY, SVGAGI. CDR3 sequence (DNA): TGTGCCAGCAGTCCCCAGGCGGATAGCAATCAGCCCCAGCATTTT. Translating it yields CASSPQADSNQPQHF.

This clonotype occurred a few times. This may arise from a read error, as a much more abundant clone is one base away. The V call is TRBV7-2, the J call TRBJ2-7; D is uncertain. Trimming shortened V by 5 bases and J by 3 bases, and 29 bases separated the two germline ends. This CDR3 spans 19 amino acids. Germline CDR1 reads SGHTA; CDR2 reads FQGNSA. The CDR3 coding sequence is TGTGCCAGCAGCCGGCCGCCATCGGCAGTCGAAATGCACAACTACGAGCAGTACTTC. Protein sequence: CASSRPPSAVEMHNYEQYF.

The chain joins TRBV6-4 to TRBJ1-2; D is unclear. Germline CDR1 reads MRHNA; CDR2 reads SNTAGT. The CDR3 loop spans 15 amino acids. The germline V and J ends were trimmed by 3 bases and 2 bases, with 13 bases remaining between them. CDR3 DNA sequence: TGTGCCAGCAGTGAAATCGATCCCCCAAACTATGGCTACACCTTC. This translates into CASSEIDPPNYGYTF.

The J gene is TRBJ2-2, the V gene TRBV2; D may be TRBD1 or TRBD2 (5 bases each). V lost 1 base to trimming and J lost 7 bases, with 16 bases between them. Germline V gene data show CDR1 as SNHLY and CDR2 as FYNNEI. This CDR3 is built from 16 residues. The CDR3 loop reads CASSEGSEGLGGELFF. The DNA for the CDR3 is TGTGCCAGCAGTGAAGGCTCCGAGGGGCTAGGCGGGGAGCTGTTTTTT.

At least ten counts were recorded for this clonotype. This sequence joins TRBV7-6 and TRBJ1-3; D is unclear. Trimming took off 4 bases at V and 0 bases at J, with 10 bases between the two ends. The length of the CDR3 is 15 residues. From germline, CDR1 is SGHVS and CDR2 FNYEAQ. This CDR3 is CASSSTLDSGNTIYF. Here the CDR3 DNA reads TGTGCCAGCAGCTCGACCCTCGACTCTGGAAACACCATATATTTT.

The CDR3, as DNA: TGTGCCAGCACCAGAGGTCCAGGGGAATTTTTTAATTCACCCCTCCACTTT. Encoded protein: CASTRGPGEFFNSPLHF. The rearrangement joins TRBV6-1 to TRBJ1-6, with D tentatively TRBD1 (6 bases). There are 17 residues in the CDR3. V was pared by 7 bases and J by 6 bases, with 22 bases between. Per germline, CDR1 MNHNS and CDR2 SASEGT.

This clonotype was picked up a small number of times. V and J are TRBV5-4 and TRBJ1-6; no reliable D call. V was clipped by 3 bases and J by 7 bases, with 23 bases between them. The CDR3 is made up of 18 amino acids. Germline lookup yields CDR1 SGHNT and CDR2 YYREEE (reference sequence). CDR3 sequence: CASSSRTQGNNPNSPLHF. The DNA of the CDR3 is TGTGCCAGCAGCTCGAGAACACAAGGCAACAACCCGAATTCACCCCTCCACTTT.